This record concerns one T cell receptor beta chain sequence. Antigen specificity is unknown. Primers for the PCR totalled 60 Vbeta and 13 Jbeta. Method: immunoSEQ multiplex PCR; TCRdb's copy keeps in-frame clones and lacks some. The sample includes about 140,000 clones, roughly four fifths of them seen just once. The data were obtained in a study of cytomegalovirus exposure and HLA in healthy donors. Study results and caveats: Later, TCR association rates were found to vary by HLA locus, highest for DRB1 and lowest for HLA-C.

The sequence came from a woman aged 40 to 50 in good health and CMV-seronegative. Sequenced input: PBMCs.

CDR3 DNA sequence: TGCAGCGTTGGTCAAATCGCGGCCTACGAGCAGTACTTC. The encoded protein is CSVGQIAAYEQYF. The rearrangement links TRBV29-1 to TRBJ2-7, with no clear D. V gave up 4 bases and J gave up 2 bases, with 12 bases separating them. CDR3 length equals 13 residues. CDR1 SQVTM and CDR2 ANQGSEA come from the germline V gene.